This T cell receptor (beta chain) was captured by sequencing in a study of shared clonotypes between healthy human individuals. The data were produced by immunoSEQ multiplex PCR, yet TCRdb's version contains in-frame clones alone and is incomplete. The data contain some 1,100,000 clones, 75% to 85% of them singletons. CDR1 is KGHSH and CDR2 is LQKENI in the germline V gene. The CDR3 extends over 12 amino acids. Trimming cost V 3 bases and J 5 bases, with 8 bases left between them. Sample: memory CD4+ T cells from PBMCs. Subset reported: CD45RA-negative fraction. The gene calls are TRBV18 and TRBJ2-7, with D hard to call. The source of this sequence is a man aged 18-30 years in good health. Some clones in this sample may be carry-over from other donors' samples. CDR3 in DNA: TGTGCCAGCTCACCTGAGAACCACGAGCAGTACTTC. It specifies CASSPENHEQYF. Looking up the rest from reference TRBV18 and TRBJ2-7 gives the full variable domain: NAGVMQNPRHLVRRRGQEARLRCSPMKGHSHVYWYRQLPEEGLKFMVYLQKENIIDESGMPKERFSAEFPKEGPSILRIQQVVRGDSAAYFCASSPENHEQYFGPGTRLTVT.